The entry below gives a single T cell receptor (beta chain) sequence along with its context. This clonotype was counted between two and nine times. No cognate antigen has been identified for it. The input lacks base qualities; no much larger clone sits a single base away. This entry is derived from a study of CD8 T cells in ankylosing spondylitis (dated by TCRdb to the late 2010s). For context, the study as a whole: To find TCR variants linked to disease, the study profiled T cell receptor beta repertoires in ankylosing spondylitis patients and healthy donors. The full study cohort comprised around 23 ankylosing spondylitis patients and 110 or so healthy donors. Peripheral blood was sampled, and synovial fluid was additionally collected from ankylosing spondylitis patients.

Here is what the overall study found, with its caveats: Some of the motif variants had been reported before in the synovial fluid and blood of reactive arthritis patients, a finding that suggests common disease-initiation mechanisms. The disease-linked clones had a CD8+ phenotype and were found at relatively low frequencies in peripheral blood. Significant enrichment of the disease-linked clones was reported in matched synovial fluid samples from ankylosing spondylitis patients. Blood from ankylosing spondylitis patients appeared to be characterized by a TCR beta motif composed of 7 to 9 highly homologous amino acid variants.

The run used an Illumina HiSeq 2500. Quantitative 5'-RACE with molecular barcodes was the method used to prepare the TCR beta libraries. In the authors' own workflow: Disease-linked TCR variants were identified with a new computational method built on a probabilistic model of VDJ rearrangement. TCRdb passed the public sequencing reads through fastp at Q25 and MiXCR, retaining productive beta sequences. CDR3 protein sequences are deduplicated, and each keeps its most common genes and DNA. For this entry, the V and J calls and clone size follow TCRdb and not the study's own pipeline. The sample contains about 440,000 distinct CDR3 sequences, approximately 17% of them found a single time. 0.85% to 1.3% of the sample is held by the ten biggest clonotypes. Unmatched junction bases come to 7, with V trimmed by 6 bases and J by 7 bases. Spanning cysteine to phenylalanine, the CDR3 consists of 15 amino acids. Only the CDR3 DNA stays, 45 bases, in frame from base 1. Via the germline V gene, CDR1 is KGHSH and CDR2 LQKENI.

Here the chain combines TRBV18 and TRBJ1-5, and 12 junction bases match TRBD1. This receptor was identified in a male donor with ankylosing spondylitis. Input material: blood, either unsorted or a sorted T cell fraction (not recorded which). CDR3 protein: CASSQGQGAGQPQHF. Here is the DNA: TGTGCCAGCTCGCAGGGACAGGGGGCCGGGCAGCCCCAGCATTTT.